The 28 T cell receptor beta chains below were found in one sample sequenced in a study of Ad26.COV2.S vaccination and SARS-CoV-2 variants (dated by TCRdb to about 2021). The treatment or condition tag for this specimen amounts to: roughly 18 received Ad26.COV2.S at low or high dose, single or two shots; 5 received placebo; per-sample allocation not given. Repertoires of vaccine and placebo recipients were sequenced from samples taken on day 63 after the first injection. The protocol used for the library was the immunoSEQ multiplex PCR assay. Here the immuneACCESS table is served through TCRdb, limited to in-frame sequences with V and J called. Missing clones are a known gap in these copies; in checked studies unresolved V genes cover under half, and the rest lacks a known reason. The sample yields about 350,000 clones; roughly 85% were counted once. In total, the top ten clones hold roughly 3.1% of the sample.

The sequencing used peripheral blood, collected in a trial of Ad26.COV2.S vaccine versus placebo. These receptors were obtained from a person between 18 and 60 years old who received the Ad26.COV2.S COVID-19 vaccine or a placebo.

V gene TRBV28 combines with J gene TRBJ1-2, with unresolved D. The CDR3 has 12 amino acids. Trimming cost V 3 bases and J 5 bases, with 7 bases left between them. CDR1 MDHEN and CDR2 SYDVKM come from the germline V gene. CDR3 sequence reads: CASSLRKYGYTF. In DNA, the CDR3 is TGTGCCAGCAGTTTGAGGAAATATGGCTACACCTTC.

For the CDR3, the DNA is TGTGCCAGCAGTCCTACACCGGGGACGGGATATTACAATGAGCAGTTCTTC. Its protein is CASSPTPGTGYYNEQFF. The chain joins TRBV7-9 to TRBJ2-1, with D tentatively TRBD1 or TRBD2 (5 bases each). Germline assignment: CDR1 SEHNR and CDR2 FQNEAQ (reference sequence). This CDR3 spans 17 amino acids. V was pared by 6 bases and J by 4 bases, with 22 bases between.

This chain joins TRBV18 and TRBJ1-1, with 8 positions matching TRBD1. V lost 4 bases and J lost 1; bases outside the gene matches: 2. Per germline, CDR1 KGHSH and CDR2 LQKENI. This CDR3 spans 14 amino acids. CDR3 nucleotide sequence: TGTGCCAGCTCACGCGGGACAGGGAACACTGAAGCTTTCTTT. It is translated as CASSRGTGNTEAFF.

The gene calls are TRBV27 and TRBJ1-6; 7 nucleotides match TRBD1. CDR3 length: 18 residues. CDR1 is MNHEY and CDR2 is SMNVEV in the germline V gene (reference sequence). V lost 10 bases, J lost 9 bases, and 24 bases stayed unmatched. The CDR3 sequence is CATQGGVGQEGRSSPLHF. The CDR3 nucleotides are TGTGCCACCCAAGGTGGGGTAGGACAGGAGGGGAGGAGTTCACCCCTCCACTTT.

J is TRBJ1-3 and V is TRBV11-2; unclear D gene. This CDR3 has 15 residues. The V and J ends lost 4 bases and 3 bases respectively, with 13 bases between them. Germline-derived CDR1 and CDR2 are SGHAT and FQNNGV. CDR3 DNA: TGTGCCAGCAGCTCCTGGGTAGGAGATGGAAACACCATATATTTT. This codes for CASSSWVGDGNTIYF. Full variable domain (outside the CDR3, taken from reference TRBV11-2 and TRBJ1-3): EAGVAQSPRYKIIEKRQSVAFWCNPISGHATLYWYQQILGQGPKLLIQFQNNGVVDDSQLPKDRFSAERLKGVDSTLKIQPAKLEDSAVYLCASSSWVGDGNTIYFGEGSWLTVV.

Written as DNA, the CDR3 is TGTGCCAGCAGCTTGTCCCCCAATCAGCCCCAGCATTTT. It specifies CASSLSPNQPQHF. This chain connects TRBV5-5 to TRBJ1-5; D gene uncertain. Trimming took off 1 base at V and 3 bases at J, with 5 bases between the two ends. This CDR3 region has 13 residues. CDR1 and CDR2 (germline): SGHKS, YYEKEE (reference sequence).

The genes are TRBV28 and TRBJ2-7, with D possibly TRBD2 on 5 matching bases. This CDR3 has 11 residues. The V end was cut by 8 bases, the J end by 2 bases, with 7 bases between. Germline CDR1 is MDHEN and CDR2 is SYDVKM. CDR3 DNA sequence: TGTGCCAGCCGAGGGACCTACGAGCAGTACTTC. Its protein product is CASRGTYEQYF.

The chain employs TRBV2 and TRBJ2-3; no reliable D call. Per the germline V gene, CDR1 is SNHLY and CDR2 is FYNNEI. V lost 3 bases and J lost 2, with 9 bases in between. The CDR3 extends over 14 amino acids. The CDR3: CASSEFDPTDTQYF. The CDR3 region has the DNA TGTGCCAGCAGTGAGTTTGACCCCACAGATACGCAGTATTTT. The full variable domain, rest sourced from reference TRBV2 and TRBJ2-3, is EPEVTQTPSHQVTQMGQEVILRCVPISNHLYFYWYRQILGQKVEFLVSFYNNEISEKSEIFDDQFSVERPDGSNFTLKIRSTKLEDSAMYFCASSEFDPTDTQYFGPGTRLTVL.

CDR3 region: CATVGTGANYGYTF. The CDR3, as DNA: TGTGCCACGGTGGGGACAGGTGCTAACTATGGCTACACCTTC. J is TRBJ1-2 and V is TRBV6-6; 8 bases fit TRBD1. The CDR3 is made up of 14 amino acids. V was pared by 10 bases and J by 0 bases, with 7 bases of the junction left unmatched. Germline CDR1 is MNHNY and CDR2 is SVGAGI (reference sequence).

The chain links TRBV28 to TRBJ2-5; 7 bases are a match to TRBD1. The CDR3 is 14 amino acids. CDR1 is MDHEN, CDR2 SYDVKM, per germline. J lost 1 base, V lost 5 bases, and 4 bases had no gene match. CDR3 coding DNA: TGTGCCAGCAGTGAGACAGGGTCCCAAGAGACCCAGTACTTC. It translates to CASSETGSQETQYF. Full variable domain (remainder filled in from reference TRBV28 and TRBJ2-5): DVKVTQSSRYLVKRTGEKVFLECVQDMDHENMFWYRQDPGLGLRLIYFSYDVKMKEKGDIPEGYSVSREKKERFSLILESASTNQTSMYLCASSETGSQETQYFGPGTRLLVL.

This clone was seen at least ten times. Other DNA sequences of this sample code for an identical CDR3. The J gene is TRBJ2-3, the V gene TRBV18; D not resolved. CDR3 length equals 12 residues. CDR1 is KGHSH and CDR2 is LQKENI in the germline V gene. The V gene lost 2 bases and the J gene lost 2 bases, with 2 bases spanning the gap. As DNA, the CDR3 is TGTGCCAGCTCACCAACCACAGATACGCAGTATTTT. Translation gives CASSPTTDTQYF.

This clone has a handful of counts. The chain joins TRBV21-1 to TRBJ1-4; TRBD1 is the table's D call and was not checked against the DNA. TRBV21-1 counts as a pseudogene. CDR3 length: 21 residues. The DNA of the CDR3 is TGTGCCAGCAGCAAAGGGGTTAAGGGGACAGGGTTAAGGGGGACTAATGAAAAACTGTTTTTT. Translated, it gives CASSKGVKGTGLRGTNEKLFF.

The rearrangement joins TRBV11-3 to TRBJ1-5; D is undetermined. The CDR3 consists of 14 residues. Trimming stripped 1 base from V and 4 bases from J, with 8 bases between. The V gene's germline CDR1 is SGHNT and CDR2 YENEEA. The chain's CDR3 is CASSLVRVNQPQHF. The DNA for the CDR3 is TGTGCCAGCAGCTTAGTAAGGGTAAATCAGCCCCAGCATTTT.

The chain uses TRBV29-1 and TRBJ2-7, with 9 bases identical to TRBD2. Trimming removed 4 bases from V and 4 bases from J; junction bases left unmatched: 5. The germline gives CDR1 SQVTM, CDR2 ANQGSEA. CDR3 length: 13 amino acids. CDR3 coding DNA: TGCAGCGTTGGGGCGGGACTAGCATACGAGCAGTACTTC. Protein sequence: CSVGAGLAYEQYF.

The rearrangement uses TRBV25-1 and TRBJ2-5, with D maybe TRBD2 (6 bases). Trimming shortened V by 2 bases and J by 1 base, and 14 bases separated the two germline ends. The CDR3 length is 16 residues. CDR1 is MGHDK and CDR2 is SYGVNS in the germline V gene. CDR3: CASSERGGNLQETQYF. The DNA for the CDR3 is TGTGCCAGCAGTGAACGGGGAGGCAACCTCCAAGAGACCCAGTACTTC.

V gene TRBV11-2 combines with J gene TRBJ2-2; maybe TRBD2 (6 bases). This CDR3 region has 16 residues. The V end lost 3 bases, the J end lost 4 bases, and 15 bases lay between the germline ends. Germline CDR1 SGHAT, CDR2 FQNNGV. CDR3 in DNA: TGTGCCAGCAGCTTGATGCGGGAAACAGCCACCGGGGAGCTGTTTTTT. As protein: CASSLMRETATGELFF.

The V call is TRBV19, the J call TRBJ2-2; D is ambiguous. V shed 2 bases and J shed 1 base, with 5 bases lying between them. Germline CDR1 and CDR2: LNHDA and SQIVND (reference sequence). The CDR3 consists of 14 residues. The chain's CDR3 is CASSIFENTGELFF. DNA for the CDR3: TGTGCCAGTAGTATATTCGAGAACACCGGGGAGCTGTTTTTT.

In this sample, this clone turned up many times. CDR3 in DNA: TGTGCCACCAGTGATACAGAGTACGAGCAGTACTTC. It specifies CATSDTEYEQYF. V is TRBV24-1 and J is TRBJ2-7; D is ambiguous. CDR1 is KGHDR, CDR2 SFDVKD, per germline. V gave up 3 bases and J gave up 4 bases, with 6 bases separating them. The CDR3 extends over 12 amino acids.

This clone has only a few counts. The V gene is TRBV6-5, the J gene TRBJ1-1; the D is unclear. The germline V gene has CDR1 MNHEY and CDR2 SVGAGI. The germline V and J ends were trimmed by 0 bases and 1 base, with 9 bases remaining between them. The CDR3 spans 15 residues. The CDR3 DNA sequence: TGTGCCAGCAGTTACTCGAGGCAGACGAACACTGAAGCTTTCTTT. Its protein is CASSYSRQTNTEAFF.

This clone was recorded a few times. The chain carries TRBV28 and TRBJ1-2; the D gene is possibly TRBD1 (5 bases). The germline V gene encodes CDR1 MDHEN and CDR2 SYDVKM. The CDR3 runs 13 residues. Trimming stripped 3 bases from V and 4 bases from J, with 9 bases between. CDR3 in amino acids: CASSLQGSYGYTF. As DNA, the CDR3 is TGTGCCAGCAGTTTGCAGGGCAGCTATGGCTACACCTTC.

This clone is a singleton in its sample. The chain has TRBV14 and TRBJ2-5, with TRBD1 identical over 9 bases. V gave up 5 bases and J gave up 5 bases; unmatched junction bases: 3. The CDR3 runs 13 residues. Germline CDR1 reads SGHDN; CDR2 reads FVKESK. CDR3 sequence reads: CASSGQGWETQYF. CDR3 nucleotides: TGTGCCAGCAGCGGACAGGGGTGGGAGACCCAGTACTTC.

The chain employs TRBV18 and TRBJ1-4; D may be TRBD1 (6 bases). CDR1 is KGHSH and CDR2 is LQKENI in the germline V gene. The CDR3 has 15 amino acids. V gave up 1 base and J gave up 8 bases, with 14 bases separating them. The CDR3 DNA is TGTGCCAGCTCACCACTGGCAGGGGAGACAGAAAAACTGTTTTTT. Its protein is CASSPLAGETEKLFF.

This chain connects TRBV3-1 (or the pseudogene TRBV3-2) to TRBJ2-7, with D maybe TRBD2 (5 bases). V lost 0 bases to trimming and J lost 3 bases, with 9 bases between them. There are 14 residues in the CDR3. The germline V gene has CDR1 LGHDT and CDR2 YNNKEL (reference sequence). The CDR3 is CASSQDEGIYEQYF. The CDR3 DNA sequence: TGTGCCAGCAGCCAAGATGAGGGAATCTACGAGCAGTACTTC.

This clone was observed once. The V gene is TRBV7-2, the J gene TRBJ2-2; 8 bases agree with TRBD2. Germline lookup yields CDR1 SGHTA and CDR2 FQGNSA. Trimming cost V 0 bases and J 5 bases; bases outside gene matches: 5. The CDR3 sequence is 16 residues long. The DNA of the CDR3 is TGTGCCAGCAGCTTAGCGGTCGGGGGGGCGACCGGGGAGCTGTTTTTT. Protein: CASSLAVGGATGELFF.

The CDR3 here is CASSEGRATNYGYTF. In DNA form, the CDR3 reads TGTGCCAGCAGTGAAGGCAGGGCAACTAACTATGGCTACACCTTC. The chain couples TRBV6-1 to TRBJ1-2; a weak D match, TRBD1 (5 bases). The CDR3 sequence is 15 residues long. Trimming cost V 1 base and J 0 bases, with 9 bases left between them. Germline-derived CDR1 and CDR2 are MNHNS and SASEGT.

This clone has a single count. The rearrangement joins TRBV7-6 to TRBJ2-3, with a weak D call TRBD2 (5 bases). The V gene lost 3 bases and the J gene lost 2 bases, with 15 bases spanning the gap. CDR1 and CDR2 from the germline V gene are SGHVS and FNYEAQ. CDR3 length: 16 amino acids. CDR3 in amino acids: CASSFSPAEYTDTQYF. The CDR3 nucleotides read TGTGCCAGCAGCTTCTCCCCAGCGGAATACACAGATACGCAGTATTTT. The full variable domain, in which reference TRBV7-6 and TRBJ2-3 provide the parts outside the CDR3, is GAGVSQSPRYKVTKRGQDVALRCDPISGHVSLYWYRQALGQGPEFLTYFNYEAQQDKSGLPNDRFSAERPEGSISTLTIQRTEQRDSAMYRCASSFSPAEYTDTQYFGPGTRLTVL.

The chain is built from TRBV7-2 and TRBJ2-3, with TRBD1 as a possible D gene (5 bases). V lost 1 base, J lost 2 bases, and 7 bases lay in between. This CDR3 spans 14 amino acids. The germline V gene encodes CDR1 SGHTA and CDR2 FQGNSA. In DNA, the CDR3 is TGTGCCAGCAGCTTAGGACAGACCACAGATACGCAGTATTTT. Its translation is CASSLGQTTDTQYF.

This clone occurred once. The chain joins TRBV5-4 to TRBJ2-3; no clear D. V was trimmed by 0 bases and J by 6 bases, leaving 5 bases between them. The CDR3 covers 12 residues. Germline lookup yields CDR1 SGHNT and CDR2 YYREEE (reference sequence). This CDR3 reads CASSLGGDTQYF. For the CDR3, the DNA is TGTGCCAGCAGCTTGGGCGGCGATACGCAGTATTTT. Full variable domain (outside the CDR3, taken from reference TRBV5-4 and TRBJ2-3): ETGVTQSPTHLIKTRGQQVTLRCSSQSGHNTVSWYQQALGQGPQFIFQYYREEENGRGNFPPRFSGLQFPNYSSELNVNALELDDSALYLCASSLGGDTQYFGPGTRLTVL.